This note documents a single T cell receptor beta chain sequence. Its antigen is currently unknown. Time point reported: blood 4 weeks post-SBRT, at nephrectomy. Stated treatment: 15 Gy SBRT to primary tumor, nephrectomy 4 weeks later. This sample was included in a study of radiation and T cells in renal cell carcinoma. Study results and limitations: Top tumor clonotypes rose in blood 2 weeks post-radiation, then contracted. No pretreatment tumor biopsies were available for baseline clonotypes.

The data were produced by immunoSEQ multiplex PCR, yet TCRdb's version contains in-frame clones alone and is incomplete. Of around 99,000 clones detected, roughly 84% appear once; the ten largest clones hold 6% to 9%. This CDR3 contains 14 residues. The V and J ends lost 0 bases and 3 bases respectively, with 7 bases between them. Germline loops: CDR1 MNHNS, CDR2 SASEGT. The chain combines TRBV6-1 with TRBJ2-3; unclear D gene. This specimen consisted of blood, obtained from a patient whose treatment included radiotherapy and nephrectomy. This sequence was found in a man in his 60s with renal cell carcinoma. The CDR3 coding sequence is TGTGCCAGCAGTGAAGCCCGGCGGACAGATACGCAGTATTTT. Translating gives CASSEARRTDTQYF.